What follows are 17 T cell receptor beta chains derived from one specimen sequenced in a study of T cell changes during pregnancy in multiple sclerosis. Measured with immunoSEQ multiplex PCR; TCRdb has only the in-frame clones, and not every one. There are more than 55,000 clones in the sample; roughly 92% occur only once, and 1.4% lies in the top ten. This specimen was peripheral blood, taken in the second trimester of pregnancy. The receptors stem from a female donor with multiple sclerosis, enrolled in a pregnancy study.

V gene TRBV5-6 combines with J gene TRBJ1-1; D not resolved. V was shortened by 2 bases and J by 1 base, with 6 bases between the two germline ends. The length of the CDR3 is 13 residues. In germline, CDR1 is SGHDT, CDR2 YYEEEE. CDR3 residues: CASSFSPNTEAFF. The CDR3 nucleotides read TGTGCCAGCAGCTTCAGTCCGAACACTGAAGCTTTCTTT.

The gene calls are TRBV6-5 and TRBJ1-4; tentative D call: TRBD1 (5 bases). V was pared by 10 bases and J by 0 bases, with 9 bases between. CDR3 length: 13 amino acids. The V gene's germline CDR1 is MNHEY and CDR2 SVGAGI. The CDR3 DNA follows: TGTGCCACTAGGGGCGCAACTAATGAAAAACTGTTTTTT. Encoded protein: CATRGATNEKLFF.

The V gene is TRBV6-6, the J gene TRBJ2-1; 7 bases are a match to TRBD2. Germline lookup yields CDR1 MNHNY and CDR2 SVGAGI (reference sequence). With V trimmed by 2 bases and J by 9 bases, 10 bases remained unmatched. This CDR3 region has 15 residues. The CDR3 DNA follows: TGTGCCAGCAGTTACAGCCGCGGGACTACGGTTGAGCAGTTCTTC. As protein: CASSYSRGTTVEQFF.

The chain carries TRBV9 and TRBJ1-5; 7 bases are shared with TRBD1. The CDR3 sequence is 15 residues long. Germline assignment: CDR1 SGDLS and CDR2 YYNGEE. The J segment lost 6 bases and the V segment lost 0 bases, leaving 6 bases of the junction unmatched. CDR3 loop: CASSVAPGGAQPQHF. The CDR3 nucleotides read TGTGCCAGCAGCGTAGCGCCAGGGGGTGCTCAGCCCCAGCATTTT.

This sequence joins TRBV10-1 and TRBJ1-1; 10 bases agree with TRBD1. Germline V CDR1 and CDR2: WNHNN, SYGVQD (reference sequence). The J segment lost 9 bases and the V segment lost 8 bases, leaving 9 bases of the junction unmatched. The CDR3 has 13 residues. The CDR3 nucleotides are TGCGCCAGCGACCCCGGGACAGGGGAAAAAGCTTTCTTT. It translates to CASDPGTGEKAFF.

The rearrangement joins TRBV4-1 to TRBJ2-5; 13 bases are a match to TRBD2. In germline, CDR1 is MGHRA, CDR2 YSYEKL. CDR3 length: 17 residues. The ends lost 2 bases at V and 1 base at J; junction bases unmatched: 4. The CDR3 loop reads CASSQLTSGRAQETQYF. Here the CDR3 DNA reads TGCGCCAGCAGCCAACTTACTAGCGGGAGGGCCCAAGAGACCCAGTACTTC.

V gene TRBV11-2 combines with J gene TRBJ2-5; D possibly corresponds to TRBD2 (5 bases). The germline V gene has CDR1 SGHAT and CDR2 FQNNGV. The CDR3 is 15 residues long. Trimming stripped 2 bases from V and 0 bases from J, with 10 bases between. The CDR3 DNA reads TGTGCCAGCAGCTTACTCCTAGCCAACCAAGAGACCCAGTACTTC. Translated, it gives CASSLLLANQETQYF.

This chain connects TRBV6-1 to TRBJ1-5; perhaps TRBD1 as D (5 bases). The CDR3 runs 14 residues. Germline lookup yields CDR1 MNHNS and CDR2 SASEGT. V lost 0 bases, J lost 4 bases, and 7 bases lay in between. The chain's CDR3 is CASSEAGTNQPQHF. The CDR3 bases are TGTGCCAGCAGTGAAGCCGGGACTAATCAGCCCCAGCATTTT.

The chain recombines TRBV19 with TRBJ2-4, with TRBD1 identical over 7 bases. The CDR3 has 18 residues. Germline CDR1 LNHDA, CDR2 SQIVND (reference sequence). Unmatched junction bases numbered 14, after V lost 6 bases and J lost 0 bases. The CDR3 reads CASSPRGLNVGAKNIQYF. The CDR3 DNA is TGTGCCAGTAGCCCGAGGGGGCTCAACGTTGGAGCCAAAAACATTCAGTACTTC.

The chain has TRBV25-1 and TRBJ1-1, with 9 bases fitting TRBD1. Germline V CDR1 and CDR2: MGHDK, SYGVNS. This CDR3 comprises 15 residues. The J segment lost 7 bases and the V segment lost 4 bases, leaving 10 bases of the junction unmatched. CDR3 loop: CASSGYGTGWVEAFF. The DNA for the CDR3 is TGTGCCAGCAGTGGGTATGGGACAGGGTGGGTTGAAGCTTTCTTT. The complete variable domain, with remaining parts taken from reference TRBV25-1 and TRBJ1-1, reads EADIYQTPRYLVIGTGKKITLECSQTMGHDKMYWYQQDPGMELHLIHYSYGVNSTEKGDLSSESTVSRIRTEHFPLTLESARPSHTSQYLCASSGYGTGWVEAFFGQGTRLTVV.

This chain uses TRBV29-1 with TRBJ1-1, with a weak D call TRBD1 (6 bases). Germline values: CDR1 SQVTM, CDR2 ANQGSEA. V was shortened by 6 bases and J by 6 bases, with 20 bases between the two germline ends. The CDR3 has 14 amino acids. The CDR3 sequence is CSVTGGSVGAEAFF. The CDR3 DNA follows: TGCAGCGTGACAGGCGGCTCAGTAGGCGCTGAAGCTTTCTTT.

The rearrangement links TRBV7-7 to TRBJ1-1; D is ambiguous. This CDR3 has 16 amino acids. Germline V gene lookup returns CDR1 SSHAT and CDR2 FNYEAQ (reference sequence). Deletions cut 6 bases from V and 4 bases from J, with 21 bases between. The CDR3 sequence is CASSHIAIGLTTEAFF. The CDR3, as DNA: TGTGCCAGCAGTCACATCGCGATCGGGTTGACCACTGAAGCTTTCTTT.

This chain connects TRBV27 to TRBJ1-1, with 7 bases matching TRBD1. This CDR3 is built from 14 residues. Germline-derived CDR1 and CDR2 are MNHEY and SMNVEV (reference sequence). After removal of 2 bases from V and 6 bases from J, the junction contained 6 bases not matched to a gene. The CDR3 bases are TGTGCCAGCAGTTTAGGCAGGGGGTGGGCTGAAGCTTTCTTT. This gives the protein CASSLGRGWAEAFF.

The V and J genes are TRBV6-1 and TRBJ1-5, with TRBD1 as a possible D gene (6 bases). Per germline, CDR1 MNHNS and CDR2 SASEGT. V was shortened by 7 bases and J by 6 bases, with 19 bases between the two germline ends. The CDR3 loop spans 15 amino acids. DNA for the CDR3: TGTGCCAGCACCTCAGGGGAGGGCGGCGGTCAGCCCCAGCATTTT. It encodes CASTSGEGGGQPQHF.

V and J are TRBV11-2 and TRBJ1-6; 7 nucleotides agree with TRBD1. The V and J ends lost 5 bases and 13 bases, in that order; junction bases with no gene match: 14. This CDR3 has 15 amino acids. The germline V gene has CDR1 SGHAT and CDR2 FQNNGV. The DNA for the CDR3 is TGTGCCAGCAGCGGAGAGGCGGCCAGGGGGTACCCCCTCCACTTT. It translates to CASSGEAARGYPLHF.

On this clone: This sample also contains other DNA sequences that code for the same CDR3. The chain uses TRBV11-3 and TRBJ2-3, with D maybe TRBD1 (5 bases). Germline V gene sequence: CDR1 SGHNT, CDR2 YENEEA. Trimming shortened V by 7 bases and J by 6 bases, and 14 bases separated the two germline ends. The length of the CDR3 is 13 residues. The CDR3 is CASKSGFDDTQYF. As DNA, the CDR3 is TGTGCCAGCAAGTCAGGGTTTGATGATACGCAGTATTTT.

J is TRBJ2-1 and V is TRBV2; D perhaps matches TRBD2 (5 bases). The CDR3 totals 11 residues. The germline V gene encodes CDR1 SNHLY and CDR2 FYNNEI. V lost 8 bases, J lost 8 bases, and 10 bases lay in between. CDR3 region: CASAARDEQFF. The DNA for the CDR3 is TGTGCCAGCGCAGCGAGGGATGAGCAGTTCTTC.